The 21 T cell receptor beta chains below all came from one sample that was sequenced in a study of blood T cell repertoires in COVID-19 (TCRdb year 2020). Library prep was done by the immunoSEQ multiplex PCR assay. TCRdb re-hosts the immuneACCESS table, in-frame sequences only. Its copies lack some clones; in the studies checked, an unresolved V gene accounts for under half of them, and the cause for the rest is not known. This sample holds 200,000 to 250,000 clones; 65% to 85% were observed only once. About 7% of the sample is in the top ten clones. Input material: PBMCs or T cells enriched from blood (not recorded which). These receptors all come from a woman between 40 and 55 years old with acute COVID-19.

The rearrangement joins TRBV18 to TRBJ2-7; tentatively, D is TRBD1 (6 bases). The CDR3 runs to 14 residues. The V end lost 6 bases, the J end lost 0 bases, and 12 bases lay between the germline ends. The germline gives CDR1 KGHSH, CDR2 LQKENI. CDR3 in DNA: TGTGCCAGCTCCCTCGGGACACCCTCCTACGAGCAGTACTTC. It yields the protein CASSLGTPSYEQYF.

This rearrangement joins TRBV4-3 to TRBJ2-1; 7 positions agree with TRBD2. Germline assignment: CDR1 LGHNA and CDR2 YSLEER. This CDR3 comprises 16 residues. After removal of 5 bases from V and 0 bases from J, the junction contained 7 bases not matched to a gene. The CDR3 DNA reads TGCGCCAGCAGCACTCAGCGGGACCTCTCCTACAATGAGCAGTTCTTC. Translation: CASSTQRDLSYNEQFF.

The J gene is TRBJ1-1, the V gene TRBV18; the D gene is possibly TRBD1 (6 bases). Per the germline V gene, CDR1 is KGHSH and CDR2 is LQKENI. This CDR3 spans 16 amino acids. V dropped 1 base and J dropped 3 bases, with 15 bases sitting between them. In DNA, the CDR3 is TGTGCCAGCTCACCACGGGTGGGGGCTGGGGACACTGAAGCTTTCTTT. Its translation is CASSPRVGAGDTEAFF.

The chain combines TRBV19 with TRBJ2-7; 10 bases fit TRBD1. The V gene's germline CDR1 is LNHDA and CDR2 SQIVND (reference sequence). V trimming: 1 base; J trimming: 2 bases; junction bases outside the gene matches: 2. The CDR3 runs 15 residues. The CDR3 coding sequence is TGTGCCAGTAGTATAGGGGGACAGGGGACCTACGAGCAGTACTTC. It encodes CASSIGGQGTYEQYF. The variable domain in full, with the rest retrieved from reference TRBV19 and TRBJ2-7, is DGGITQSPKYLFRKEGQNVTLSCEQNLNHDAMYWYRQDPGQGLRLIYYSQIVNDFQKGDIAEGYSVSREKKESFPLTVTSAQKNPTAFYLCASSIGGQGTYEQYFGPGTRLTVT.

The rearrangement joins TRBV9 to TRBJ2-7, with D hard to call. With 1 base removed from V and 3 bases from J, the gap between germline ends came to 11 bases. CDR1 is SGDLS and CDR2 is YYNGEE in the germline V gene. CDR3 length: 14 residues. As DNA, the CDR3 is TGTGCCAGCAGCGTACTCCCAGAAAACTACGAGCAGTACTTC. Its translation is CASSVLPENYEQYF.

DNA for the CDR3: TGTGCCAGCGGACAGGGGATGGGTCAAGAGACCCAGTACTTC. It specifies CASGQGMGQETQYF. This chain links TRBV6-5 with TRBJ2-5; 9 nucleotides match TRBD1. Germline trimming cut 8 bases from V and 2 bases from J; bases unmatched to any gene: 6. The length of the CDR3 is 14 residues. The germline V gene has CDR1 MNHEY and CDR2 SVGAGI.

The CDR3 loop reads CAIRPEVGNEQFF. CDR3 DNA sequence: TGTGCCATCAGACCCGAGGTTGGGAATGAGCAGTTCTTC. This chain links TRBV10-3 with TRBJ2-1, with D hard to call. The germline gives CDR1 ENHRY, CDR2 SYGVKD. Between the trimmed V and J ends, which lost 6 bases and 7 bases, there was a span of 13 bases. This CDR3 is 13 amino acids long.

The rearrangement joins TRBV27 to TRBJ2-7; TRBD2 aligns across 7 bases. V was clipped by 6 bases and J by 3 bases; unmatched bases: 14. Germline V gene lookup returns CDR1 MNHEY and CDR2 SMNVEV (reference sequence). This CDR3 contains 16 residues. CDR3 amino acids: CASSHYGASGIYEQYF. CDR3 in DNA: TGTGCCAGCAGCCATTACGGGGCTAGCGGTATCTACGAGCAGTACTTC.

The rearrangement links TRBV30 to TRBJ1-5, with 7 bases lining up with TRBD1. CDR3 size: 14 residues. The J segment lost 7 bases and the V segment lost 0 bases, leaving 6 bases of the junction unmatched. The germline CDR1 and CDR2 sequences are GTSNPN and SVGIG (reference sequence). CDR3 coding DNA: TGTGCCTGGAGTGTGGCGGCAGGGGGGCAGCCCCAGCATTTT. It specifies CAWSVAAGGQPQHF. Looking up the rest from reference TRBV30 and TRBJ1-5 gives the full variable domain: SQTIHQWPATLVQPVGSPLSLECTVEGTSNPNLYWYRQAAGRGLQLLFYSVGIGQISSEVPQNLSASRPQDRQFILSSKKLLLSDSGFYLCAWSVAAGGQPQHFGDGTRLSIL.

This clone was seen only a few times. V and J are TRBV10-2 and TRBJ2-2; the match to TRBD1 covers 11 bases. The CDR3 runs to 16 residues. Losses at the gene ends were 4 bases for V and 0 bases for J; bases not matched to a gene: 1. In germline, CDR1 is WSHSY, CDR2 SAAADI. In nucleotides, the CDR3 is TGCGCCAGCAGTGGGACAGGGGGCTCGAACACCGGGGAGCTGTTTTTT. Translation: CASSGTGGSNTGELFF.

The CDR3 is CASSQETVLGLGANVLTF. The CDR3 DNA sequence: TGTGCCAGCAGCCAAGAAACGGTTCTGGGACTTGGGGCCAACGTCCTGACTTTC. The chain is built from TRBV3-1 (or the pseudogene TRBV3-2) and TRBJ2-6, with TRBD2 as a possible D gene (6 bases). The V gene's germline CDR1 is LGHDT and CDR2 YNNKEL (reference sequence). Trimming stripped 0 bases from V and 3 bases from J, with 15 bases between. The CDR3 has 18 residues.

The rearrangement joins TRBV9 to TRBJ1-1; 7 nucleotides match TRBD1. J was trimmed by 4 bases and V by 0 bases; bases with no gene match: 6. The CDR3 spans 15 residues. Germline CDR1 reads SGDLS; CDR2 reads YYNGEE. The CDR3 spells CASSVAQAGGTEAFF. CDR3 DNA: TGTGCCAGCAGCGTAGCTCAGGCAGGGGGCACTGAAGCTTTCTTT.

The CDR3 DNA reads TGTGCCTGGAGTGACAGGGGTGGCGGAAACACCATATATTTT. Translation: CAWSDRGGGNTIYF. The chain recombines TRBV30 with TRBJ1-3, with TRBD1 matching over 7 bases. The CDR3 sequence is 14 residues long. CDR1 is GTSNPN, CDR2 SVGIG, per germline (reference sequence). V lost 1 base to trimming and J lost 4 bases; unmatched junction nucleotides: 4.

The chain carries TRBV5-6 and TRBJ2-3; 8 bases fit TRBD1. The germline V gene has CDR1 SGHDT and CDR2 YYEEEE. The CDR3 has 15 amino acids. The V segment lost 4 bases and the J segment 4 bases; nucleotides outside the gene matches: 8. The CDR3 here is CASSPRTGTSDTQYF. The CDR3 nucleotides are TGTGCCAGCAGCCCCCGGACAGGGACCTCAGATACGCAGTATTTT.

The CDR3 DNA sequence: TGTGCCTGGAGGGGGGGCGACAGGGTCACTGACGAGCAGTACTTC. Its translation is CAWRGGDRVTDEQYF. The chain employs TRBV30 and TRBJ2-7, with a tentative D call TRBD1 (7 bases). Per germline, CDR1 GTSNPN and CDR2 SVGIG (reference sequence). Between the trimmed V and J ends, which lost 3 bases and 5 bases, there was a span of 20 bases. The CDR3 is 15 residues long. Using reference TRBV30 and TRBJ2-7 for the parts outside the CDR3, the full variable domain is SQTIHQWPATLVQPVGSPLSLECTVEGTSNPNLYWYRQAAGRGLQLLFYSVGIGQISSEVPQNLSASRPQDRQFILSSKKLLLSDSGFYLCAWRGGDRVTDEQYFGPGTRLTVT.

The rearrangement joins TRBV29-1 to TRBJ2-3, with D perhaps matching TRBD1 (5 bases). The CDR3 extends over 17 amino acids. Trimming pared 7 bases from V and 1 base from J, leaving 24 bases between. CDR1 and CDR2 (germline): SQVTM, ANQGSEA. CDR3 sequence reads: CSAKFRRPGSGTDTQYF. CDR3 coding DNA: TGCAGCGCCAAATTCCGCCGGCCAGGGTCTGGCACAGATACGCAGTATTTT.

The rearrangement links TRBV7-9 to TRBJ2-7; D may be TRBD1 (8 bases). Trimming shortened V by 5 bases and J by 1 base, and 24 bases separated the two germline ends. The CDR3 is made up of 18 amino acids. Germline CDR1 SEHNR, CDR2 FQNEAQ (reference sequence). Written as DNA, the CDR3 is TGTGCCAGCAGCCCAGGCCGGGAGGTCAGGGGGCCTTCCTACGAGCAGTACTTC. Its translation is CASSPGREVRGPSYEQYF.

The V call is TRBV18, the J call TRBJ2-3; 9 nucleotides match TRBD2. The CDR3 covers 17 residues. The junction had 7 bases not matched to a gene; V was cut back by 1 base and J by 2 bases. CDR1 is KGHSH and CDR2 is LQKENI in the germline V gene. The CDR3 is CASSPRVAGGTTDTQYF. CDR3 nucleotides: TGTGCCAGCTCACCACGTGTCGCGGGGGGGACCACAGATACGCAGTATTTT.

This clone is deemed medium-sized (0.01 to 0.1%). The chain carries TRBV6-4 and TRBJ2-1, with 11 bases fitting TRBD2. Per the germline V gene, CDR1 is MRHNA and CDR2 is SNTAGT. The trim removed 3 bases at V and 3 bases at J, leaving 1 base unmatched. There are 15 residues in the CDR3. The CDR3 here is CASSETSGSYNEQFF. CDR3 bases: TGTGCCAGCAGTGAAACTAGCGGGAGCTACAATGAGCAGTTCTTC.

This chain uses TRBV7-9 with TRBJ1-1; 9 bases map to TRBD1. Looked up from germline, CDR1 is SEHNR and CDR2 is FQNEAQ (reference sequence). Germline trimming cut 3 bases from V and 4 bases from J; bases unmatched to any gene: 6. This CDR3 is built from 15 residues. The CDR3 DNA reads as TGTGCCAGCAGCTTCCACGGGACAGGGCTCACTGAAGCTTTCTTT. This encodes CASSFHGTGLTEAFF.

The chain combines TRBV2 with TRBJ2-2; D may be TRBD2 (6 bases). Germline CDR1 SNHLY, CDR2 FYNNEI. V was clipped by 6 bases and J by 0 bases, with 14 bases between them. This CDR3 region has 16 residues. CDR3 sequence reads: CASSGRGGANTGELFF. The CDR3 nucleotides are TGTGCCAGCAGCGGTCGGGGCGGGGCGAACACCGGGGAGCTGTTTTTT. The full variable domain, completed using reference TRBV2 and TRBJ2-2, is EPEVTQTPSHQVTQMGQEVILRCVPISNHLYFYWYRQILGQKVEFLVSFYNNEISEKSEIFDDQFSVERPDGSNFTLKIRSTKLEDSAMYFCASSGRGGANTGELFFGEGSRLTVL.